This T cell receptor beta chain was profiled in a study of kidney transplant recipient with SARS-CoV-2 infection. TCRdb reprocessed the reads via MiXCR and lists one record per CDR3 protein. The repertoire includes 200,000 to 300,000 distinct CDR3 sequences, about 30% of them detected once, and less than 8.5% sits in the top ten. This clonotype was counted only a few times. This CDR3 is built from 17 residues. Germline values: CDR1 WNHNN, CDR2 SYGVQD (reference sequence). V dropped 5 bases and J dropped 4 bases, with 23 bases sitting between them. The sequencing used a blood sample, collected at baseline and on day 111 from a kidney transplant recipient. The sequence derives from a male patient in his 30s who had COVID-19 and was a kidney transplant recipient. Some T cells may be the graft donor's. The chain joins TRBV10-1 to TRBJ1-2; D uncertain. The chain's CDR3 is CASSMGERSRKTYGYTF. DNA of the CDR3: TGCGCCAGCAGTATGGGCGAAAGATCGCGAAAGACCTATGGCTACACCTTC.